Here is one T cell receptor (beta chain) with its context. V lost 1 base, J lost 0 bases, and 5 bases stayed unmatched. The CDR3 contains 16 residues. Germline-derived CDR1 and CDR2 are MNHEY and SVGAGI. The data stem from a study of blood T cell repertoires in COVID-19. Study background: Whether acute or convalescent, the COVID-19 samples came from the United States, Italy and Spain. The cDNA or gDNA used as material had been derived from T cells, B-cell-depleted T cells, or PBMCs.

In the authors' workflow: It was from reference gene primer amplification that nucleated cell counts were estimated. Profiling relied on immunoSEQ multiplex PCR, and the TCRdb table lists in-frame clones only, not all of them. The V and J calls and clone size were taken over from that table, and D and trimming were inferred from the DNA. The profile covers 35,000 to 50,000 clones, with 75% to 90% appearing a single time and approximately 14% taken by the ten largest. The genes are TRBV6-5 and TRBJ2-7; TRBD2 aligns across 8 bases. Specimen: peripheral blood. The clonotype comes from a middle-aged man with active or convalescent COVID-19. Written as DNA, the CDR3 is TGTGCCAGCAGTTACTTAGGTAGCGGGGCCTCCTACGAGCAGTACTTC. Translation: CASSYLGSGASYEQYF.